This T cell receptor beta chain was documented in a study of blood T cell repertoires in COVID-19. On the study more broadly: COVID-19 samples, acute and convalescent, were from the United States, Italy and Spain. From T cells, B-cell-depleted T cells, or PBMCs came the material, which was cDNA or gDNA.

Participants were placed into cohorts based on the clinical history they reported. Using immunoSEQ multiplex PCR, the repertoire was profiled, and TCRdb retains in-frame clones only, with some absent. The sample consists of fewer than 250,000 clones, roughly 85% of them appearing once. Per the germline V gene, CDR1 is MDHEN and CDR2 is SYDVKM. The V end was cut by 2 bases, the J end by 8 bases, with 9 bases between. CDR3 length equals 12 residues. V usage is TRBV28 and J usage is TRBJ1-1, with D tentatively TRBD1 (5 bases). This TCR derives from a woman aged 40 to 55 with acute COVID-19. Material for sequencing was PBMCs or T cells enriched from blood (not recorded which). As DNA, the CDR3 is TGTGCCAGCAGTTTAAGGGGTTTCGAAGCTTTCTTT. It specifies CASSLRGFEAFF.